This note documents a single T cell receptor beta chain sequence. Unique molecular identifiers were built into the TCRbeta library. TCRdb itself ran the PCR reads through MiXCR, one entry per CDR3 protein. The sample lists hundreds of thousands of distinct CDR3 sequences, about 33% occurring once. The sample comes from a study of T-cell reconstitution after alpha-beta-depleted transplantation in children. This CDR3 has 16 residues. Germline lookup yields CDR1 MNHEY and CDR2 SVGEGT. J was trimmed by 4 bases and V by 4 bases; bases with no gene match: 7. Sequencing was performed on PBMCs from the stem cell graft donor, taken from the stem cell graft. The receptor comes from a human donor who donated a stem cell graft to a child with aplastic anemia. This rearrangement joins TRBV6-2 or TRBV6-3 to TRBJ2-2, with 9 bases aligning to TRBD1. CDR3 nucleotide sequence: TGTGCCAGCAGTTGGCCGGACAGGGGTTTCACCGGGGAGCTGTTTTTT. Protein product: CASSWPDRGFTGELFF.